This TCR beta chain originates from a study of shared clonotypes between healthy human individuals. Note on this clone: Its antigen remains unknown.

The CDR3 is 13 amino acids. The V gene lost 2 bases and the J gene lost 9 bases, with 14 bases spanning the gap. Germline values: CDR1 GTSNPN, CDR2 SVGIG (reference sequence). Study-level results: Enrolling few donors narrowed the genetic and exposure-history diversity that was represented.

Genomic DNA of each subset was evenly split across several immunoSEQ plates. This table comes from immunoSEQ multiplex PCR, and its TCRdb copy is limited to in-frame clones, with some not included. The sample has fewer than 1.8 million clones, just under 99% seen once. Subsets obtained from CD4+ cells comprised CD45RA+ naive and CD45RA-negative memory cells. The material sequenced was naive CD4+ T cells sorted from blood. The subset: CD45RA+ positively selected. This clonotype originated in a man under 40 in good health. The rearrangement joins TRBV30 to TRBJ1-5; D is possibly TRBD1 (6 bases). Written as DNA, the CDR3 is TGTGCCTGGAGTATGGGGGCCGCGGGGCCCCAGCATTTT. Translation gives CAWSMGAAGPQHF.